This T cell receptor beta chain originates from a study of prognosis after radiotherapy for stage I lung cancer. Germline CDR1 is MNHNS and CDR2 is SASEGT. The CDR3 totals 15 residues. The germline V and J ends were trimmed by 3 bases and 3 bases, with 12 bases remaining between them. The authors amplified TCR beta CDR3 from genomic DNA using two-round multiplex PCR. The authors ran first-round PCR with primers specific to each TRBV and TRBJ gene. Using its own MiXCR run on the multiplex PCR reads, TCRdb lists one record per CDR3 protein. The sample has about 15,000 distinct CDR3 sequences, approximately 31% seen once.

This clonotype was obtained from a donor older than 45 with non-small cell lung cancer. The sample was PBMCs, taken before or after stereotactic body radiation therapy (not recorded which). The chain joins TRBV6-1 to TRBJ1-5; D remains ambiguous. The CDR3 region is CASSDRCDNNQPQHF. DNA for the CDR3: TGTGCCAGCAGTGACCGGTGCGATAACAATCAGCCCCAGCATTTT.